This is a list of T cell receptor beta chains from one sample in a study of blood T cell repertoires in COVID-19. TCRdb's copy holds only in-frame clones and misses some; the assay was immunoSEQ multiplex PCR. The sample records 99,000 or so clones, approximately 85% being singletons. The sequenced material came from peripheral blood. Receptors originate from a man between 60 and 70 years old with acute or convalescent COVID-19. Each CDR3 is given without its conserved first and last residue.

TRBV28	14	TRBJ2-1	ASSWSGQGAPNEQF
TRBV28	12	TRBJ1-2	ASSRGQGAEGYT
TRBV6-6	11	TRBJ2-5	ASSYRGMETQY
TRBV4-2	16	TRBJ2-1	ASSQARLAGESYNEQF
TRBV28	13	TRBJ2-7	ASNHGGAGGYEQY
TRBV6-4	11	TRBJ1-1	ASSRTGWSEAF
TRBV15	14	TRBJ1-1	ATLPRATGVSGEAF
TRBV5-4	13	TRBJ1-2	ASSLTNRATYGYT
TRBV29-1	12	TRBJ1-1	SVEGTYRGTEAF
TRBV7-6	13	TRBJ2-7	ASSLRTAGQIEQY
TRBV5-1	14	TRBJ2-7	ASSLGPGGTTYEQY
TRBV4-2	13	TRBJ2-5	ASSQDRRGGETQY
TRBV10-3	13	TRBJ1-5	AISDWQNSNQPQH
TRBV2	11	TRBJ2-5	ASSDTVQETQY
TRBV10-1	14	TRBJ1-3	ASSGAGRGSGNTIY
TRBV4-1	16	TRBJ1-2	ASSQEGFGTDANYGYT
TRBV5-4	15	TRBJ2-5	ASSLGTSGGMGETQY
TRBV9	14	TRBJ2-3	ASSPSGSPGVDTQY
TRBV6-2/TRBV6-3	12	TRBJ1-2	ASSNRVETYGYT
TRBV18	14	TRBJ1-5	ASSPETGAPNQPQH
TRBV29-1	13	TRBJ2-7	SVEDRQGASYEQY
TRBV7-9	16	TRBJ2-1	ASSPWLAGLSSYNEQF
TRBV5-1	13	TRBJ2-3	ASSEIAGGPDTQY
TRBV5-1	17	TRBJ2-3	ASSFLPGTSGGVTDTQY
TRBV5-8	13	TRBJ1-4	ASSFEGATNEKLF
TRBV6-5	13	TRBJ2-5	ASRRLAGEQETQY
TRBV6-4	11	TRBJ1-1	ASSSDRATEAF
TRBV11-3	16	TRBJ2-1	ASSLDLTSGGSYNEQF
TRBV27	14	TRBJ1-6	ASSISDRVGNSPLH
TRBV3-1/TRBV3-2	13	TRBJ1-6	ASSSRQGRSSPLH
TRBV7-8	11	TRBJ1-1	ASSLARNTEAF
TRBV10-3	14	TRBJ2-6	AISEPTGSGANVLT
TRBV19	14	TRBJ2-1	ASILRGGSSYNEQF
TRBV5-1	11	TRBJ2-7	ASSLGEVGEQY
TRBV5-4	13	TRBJ1-1	ASSLATGFITEAF
TRBV28	15	TRBJ1-2	ASSFWDSRGTNYGYT
TRBV4-1	15	TRBJ2-3	ASSQDRQRGATDTQY
TRBV6-6	14	TRBJ2-1	ASSYSGTSGSNEQF
TRBV20-1	10	TRBJ2-4	SASAGGNIQY
TRBV6-4	12	TRBJ1-2	ASSEGQGISGYT
TRBV28	14	TRBJ1-5	ASSPTGQGADQPQH
TRBV29-1	13	TRBJ2-1	SVDTSDYSYNEQF
TRBV4-1	11	TRBJ1-1	ASSPGQNTEAF
TRBV6-2/TRBV6-3	14	TRBJ2-1	ASSYSGGRARDEQF
TRBV6-6	14	TRBJ2-1	ASSYSPSTRNNEQF
TRBV27	14	TRBJ2-3	ASSRGQGAPTDTQY
TRBV5-4	13	TRBJ2-1	ASSLGQGTYNEQF
TRBV11-3	12	TRBJ2-1	ASSLDNFYNEQF
TRBV28	12	TRBJ2-7	ASTPWTQTYEQY
TRBV6-5	12	TRBJ1-1	ASTQVGLNTEAF
TRBV2	12	TRBJ2-5	ASSGGLGQETQY